There are a few counts of the clone carrying this T cell receptor (beta chain). These data originate in a study of blood T cells in healthy people across ages. Sample-barcoded 5' priming and a J-beta primer mix drove a second PCR of roughly 6 to 12 cycles. Tags on each cDNA molecule came from a template-switch adaptor with 12 random nucleotides. TCRdb used MiXCR to reprocess the 5' RACE reads, holding one entry per CDR3 protein. The table shows 450,000 to 650,000 distinct CDR3 sequences, with 24% occurring only once. The CDR3 sequence is 18 residues long. The V gene's germline CDR1 is MRHNA and CDR2 SNTAGT. J was trimmed by 1 base and V by 5 bases; bases with no gene match: 14. The same data also went into a second study, on T cells of mothers and their children. That work adds: During the second PCR, the M1S primer introduced sample barcodes along with 2-4 random nucleotides.

The V gene is TRBV6-4, the J gene TRBJ1-2; 9 nucleotides match TRBD1. The sequenced sample consisted of blood. This receptor was taken from a boy aged 10-17 years in good health. The CDR3 nucleotides read TGTGCCAGCAGTCGTACGGACAGGGGCGGCACCCTTAACTATGGCTACACCTTC. Translated, it gives CASSRTDRGGTLNYGYTF.